Sequencing of this TCR beta chain was carried out in a study of blood T cell repertoires in COVID-19. Study as a whole: Whether acute or convalescent, the COVID-19 samples came from the United States, Italy and Spain. Sample material is recorded as cDNA or gDNA derived from T cells, B-cell-depleted T cells, or PBMCs.

Per germline, CDR1 SEHNR and CDR2 FQNEAQ (reference sequence). The CDR3 covers 15 residues. With V trimmed by 2 bases and J by 2 bases, 6 bases remained unmatched. Per the study methods: The assay estimated nucleated cells by amplifying reference gene primers. Sequenced by immunoSEQ multiplex PCR; TCRdb stores in-frame clones only, minus some. The V and J calls and clone size come from that table; D and trimming were worked out from the DNA. Of about 78,000 clones listed, 84% were seen once; the top ten hold approximately 3.3%. The sequence derives from a man between 45 and 60 years old with acute or convalescent COVID-19. Sequencing was performed on peripheral blood. The chain uses TRBV7-9 and TRBJ2-7; 7 bases line up with TRBD1. The CDR3 reads CASSLMTGTAYEQYF. DNA of the CDR3: TGTGCCAGCAGCTTAATGACAGGGACGGCCTACGAGCAGTACTTC.